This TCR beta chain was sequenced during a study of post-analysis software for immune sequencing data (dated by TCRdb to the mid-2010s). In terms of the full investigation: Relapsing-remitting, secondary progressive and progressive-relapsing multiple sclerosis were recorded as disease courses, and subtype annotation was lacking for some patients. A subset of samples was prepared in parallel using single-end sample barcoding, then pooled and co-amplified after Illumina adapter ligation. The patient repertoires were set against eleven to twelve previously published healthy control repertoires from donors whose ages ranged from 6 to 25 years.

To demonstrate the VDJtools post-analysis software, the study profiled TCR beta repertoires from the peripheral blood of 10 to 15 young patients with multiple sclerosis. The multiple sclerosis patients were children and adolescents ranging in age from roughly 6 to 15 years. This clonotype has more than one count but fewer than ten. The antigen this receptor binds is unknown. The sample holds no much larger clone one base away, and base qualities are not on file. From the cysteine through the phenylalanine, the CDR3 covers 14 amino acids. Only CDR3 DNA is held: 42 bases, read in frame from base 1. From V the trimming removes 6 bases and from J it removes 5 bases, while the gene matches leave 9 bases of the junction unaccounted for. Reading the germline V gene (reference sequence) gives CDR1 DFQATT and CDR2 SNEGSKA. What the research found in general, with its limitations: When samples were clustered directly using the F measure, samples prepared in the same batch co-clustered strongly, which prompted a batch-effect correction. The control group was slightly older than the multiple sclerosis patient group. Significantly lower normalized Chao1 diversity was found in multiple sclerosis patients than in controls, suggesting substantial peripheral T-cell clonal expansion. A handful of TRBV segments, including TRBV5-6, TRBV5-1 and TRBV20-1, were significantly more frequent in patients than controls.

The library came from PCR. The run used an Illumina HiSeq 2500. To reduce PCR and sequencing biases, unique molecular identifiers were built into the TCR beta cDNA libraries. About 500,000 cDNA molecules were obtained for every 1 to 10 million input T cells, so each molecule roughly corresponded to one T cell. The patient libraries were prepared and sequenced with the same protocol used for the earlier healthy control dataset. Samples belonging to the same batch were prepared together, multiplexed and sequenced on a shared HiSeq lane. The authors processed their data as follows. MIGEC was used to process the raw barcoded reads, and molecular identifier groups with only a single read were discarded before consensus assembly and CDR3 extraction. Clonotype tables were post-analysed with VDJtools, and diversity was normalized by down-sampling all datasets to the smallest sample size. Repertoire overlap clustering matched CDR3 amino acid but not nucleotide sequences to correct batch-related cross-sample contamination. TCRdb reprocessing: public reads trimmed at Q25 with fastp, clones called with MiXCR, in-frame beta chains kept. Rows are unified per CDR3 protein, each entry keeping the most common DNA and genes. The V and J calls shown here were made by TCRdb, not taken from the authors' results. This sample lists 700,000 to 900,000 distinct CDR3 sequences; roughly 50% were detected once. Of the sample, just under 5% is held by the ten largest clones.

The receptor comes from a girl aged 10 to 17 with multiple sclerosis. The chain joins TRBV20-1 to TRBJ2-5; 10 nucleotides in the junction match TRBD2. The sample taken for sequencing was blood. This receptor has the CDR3 CSARPGTSDETQYF. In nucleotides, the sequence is TGCAGTGCCCGCCCCGGGACTAGCGATGAGACCCAGTACTTC.